A single sample is the source of the 17 T cell receptor beta chains below, sequenced in a study of blood T cell repertoires in COVID-19. Profiling relied on immunoSEQ multiplex PCR, and the TCRdb table lists in-frame clones only, not all of them. The sample has around 150,000 clones; roughly 80% are singletons. The sequenced sample consisted of PBMCs or T cells enriched from blood (not recorded which). The receptors stem from a woman in her thirties or forties who had recovered from COVID-19.

The gene calls are TRBV27 and TRBJ1-5, with a tentative D call TRBD1 (6 bases). The CDR3 totals 16 residues. V was clipped by 5 bases and J by 2 bases, with 16 bases between them. The germline V gene encodes CDR1 MNHEY and CDR2 SMNVEV (reference sequence). Here the CDR3 DNA reads TGTGCCAGCAGTACCTACTACAGGGACCGCAATCAGCCCCAGCATTTT. Translating gives CASSTYYRDRNQPQHF.

This clone was observed a few times. The CDR3 region has the DNA TGTGCCAGCAGCCAAGCCAGCTATAGCGGCTCCTACGAGCAGTACTTC. Encoded protein: CASSQASYSGSYEQYF. The chain employs TRBV3-1 (or the pseudogene TRBV3-2) and TRBJ2-7; D possibly corresponds to TRBD2 (6 bases). From germline, CDR1 is LGHDT and CDR2 YNNKEL (reference sequence). V shed 1 base and J shed 0 bases, with 13 bases lying between them. The CDR3 has 16 amino acids.

This sequence joins TRBV2 and TRBJ1-5, with unresolved D. This CDR3 has 14 residues. Trimming cost V 6 bases and J 3 bases, with 12 bases left between them. Germline loops: CDR1 SNHLY, CDR2 FYNNEI. Here the CDR3 reads CASSPDKNNQPQHF. The CDR3 bases are TGTGCCAGCAGCCCCGACAAAAACAATCAGCCCCAGCATTTT.

Regarding this clone: At one of its ends the junction is not consistent with the germline gene, which may arise from a read error. This chain uses TRBV10-2 with TRBJ2-7; 11 bases are a match to TRBD2. Germline V gene sequence: CDR1 WSHSY, CDR2 SAAADI. The CDR3 has 14 residues. The CDR3 region has the DNA TGCGCCACCCAACTAGCGGGAGATTCCCTCGAGGAGTACTTC. It codes for CATQLAGDSLEEYF.

The chain recombines TRBV3-1 (or the pseudogene TRBV3-2) with TRBJ2-7, with 7 bases matching TRBD1. Per germline, CDR1 LGHDT and CDR2 YNNKEL (reference sequence). With 4 bases clipped from V and 3 bases from J, the junction kept 9 bases outside the gene matches. This CDR3 comprises 15 residues. CDR3 nucleotides: TGTGCCAGCAGCCTTTCCTCGACAGGGAACTACGAGCAGTACTTC. Its translation: CASSLSSTGNYEQYF.

This chain links TRBV4-1 with TRBJ1-5; no definite D call. The CDR3 sequence is 15 residues long. Trimming removed 4 bases from V and 1 base from J, with 11 bases in between. The germline V gene encodes CDR1 MGHRA and CDR2 YSYEKL. The CDR3 protein is CASSRQEGSNQPQHF. The DNA of the CDR3 is TGCGCCAGCAGCCGTCAGGAGGGAAGCAATCAGCCCCAGCATTTT.

The rearrangement joins TRBV30 to TRBJ1-2, with D unclear. The CDR3 runs 15 residues. V was trimmed by 3 bases and J by 0 bases, leaving 14 bases between them. Germline values: CDR1 GTSNPN, CDR2 SVGIG (reference sequence). The CDR3 DNA reads as TGTGCCTGGAGCGACCCCAGCCAGGCTAACTATGGCTACACCTTC. Protein product: CAWSDPSQANYGYTF.

This clone was seen more than once but under ten times. The chain joins TRBV5-1 to TRBJ2-7, with 13 bases fitting TRBD2. J was trimmed by 3 bases and V by 5 bases; bases with no gene match: 8. Germline assignment: CDR1 SGHRS and CDR2 YFSETQ. The CDR3 runs to 16 residues. The CDR3: CASRLTGTSGNYEQYF. CDR3 bases: TGCGCCAGCAGACTTACCGGGACTAGCGGGAACTACGAGCAGTACTTC.

This clone was recorded once. The chain employs TRBV13 and TRBJ2-7; D perhaps matches TRBD2 (6 bases). Germline CDR1 and CDR2: PRHDT and FYEKMQ (reference sequence). This CDR3 region has 14 residues. The V gene lost 0 bases and the J gene lost 4 bases, with 10 bases spanning the gap. CDR3 residues: CASSLGVAGYEQYF. The CDR3 DNA reads TGTGCCAGCAGCTTAGGGGTCGCGGGGTACGAGCAGTACTTC.

This clone was seen only a few times. Distinct nucleotide sequences in the sample also encode this CDR3. This rearrangement joins TRBV5-1 to TRBJ1-1; no clear D. Per germline, CDR1 SGHRS and CDR2 YFSETQ. V was trimmed by 2 bases and J by 1 base, leaving 6 bases between them. The CDR3 sequence is 13 residues long. CDR3 sequence reads: CASSFRGNTEAFF. DNA of the CDR3: TGCGCCAGCAGCTTTAGAGGGAACACTGAAGCTTTCTTT.

The chain carries TRBV19 and TRBJ2-7, with 8 bases aligning to TRBD1. The CDR3 is 15 amino acids. V dropped 6 bases and J dropped 4; count of bases not matched to a gene: 11. Per germline, CDR1 LNHDA and CDR2 SQIVND (reference sequence). CDR3 bases: TGTGCCAGTAGGCCCGACGCAGGGGGCACTTACGAGCAGTACTTC. Translated: CASRPDAGGTYEQYF.

The V gene is TRBV21-1, the J gene TRBJ2-3; TRBD2, as called in the table, went unchecked against the DNA. TRBV21-1 is reported as a pseudogene. The CDR3 spans 15 residues. CDR3 nucleotide sequence: TGTGCCAGCAGCAAAGCGCGGGTCCATCGGTATACGCAGTATTTT. As protein: CASSKARVHRYTQYF.

This chain joins TRBV2 and TRBJ1-1; a possible D gene is TRBD1 (5 bases). This CDR3 spans 17 amino acids. In germline, CDR1 is SNHLY, CDR2 FYNNEI. The germline V and J ends were trimmed by 7 bases and 1 base, with 22 bases remaining between them. The CDR3 sequence is CASILVTTGDGNTEAFF. CDR3 in DNA: TGTGCCAGCATACTCGTTACAACAGGAGATGGGAACACTGAAGCTTTCTTT.

This CDR3 is CASSTWDRGESEAFF. The CDR3 bases are TGTGCCAGTAGTACCTGGGACAGGGGGGAATCTGAAGCTTTCTTT. This chain connects TRBV19 to TRBJ1-1; 11 nucleotides line up with TRBD1. V gave up 4 bases and J gave up 6 bases; unmatched junction bases: 7. The CDR3 consists of 15 residues. Germline CDR1 reads LNHDA; CDR2 reads SQIVND (reference sequence).

This rearrangement joins TRBV19 to TRBJ1-2; TRBD1 agrees at 9 bases. This CDR3 has 17 amino acids. The ends lost 6 bases at V and 4 bases at J; junction bases unmatched: 15. CDR1 is LNHDA and CDR2 is SQIVND in the germline V gene (reference sequence). The CDR3 here is CASSPSTGTGRFYGYTF. DNA for the CDR3: TGTGCCAGTAGCCCTTCCACCGGGACAGGGAGATTCTATGGCTACACCTTC.

This clone was detected only a few times. The chain has TRBV6-4 and TRBJ1-1; D perhaps matches TRBD1 (6 bases). The V end lost 6 bases, the J end lost 2 bases, and 13 bases lay between the germline ends. This CDR3 has 14 amino acids. The germline CDR1 and CDR2 sequences are MRHNA and SNTAGT. The CDR3 region is CASRPGGPNTEAFF. The CDR3 nucleotides are TGTGCCAGCAGGCCCGGGGGGCCCAACACTGAAGCTTTCTTT.

V usage is TRBV9 and J usage is TRBJ1-5; 8 bases line up with TRBD1. The CDR3 totals 15 residues. With 0 bases clipped from V and 6 bases from J, the junction kept 5 bases outside the gene matches. CDR1 and CDR2 from the germline V gene are SGDLS and YYNGEE. The CDR3 DNA reads TGTGCCAGCAGCGTAGGCAGGGGGCCGACTCAGCCCCAGCATTTT. It is translated as CASSVGRGPTQPQHF.